The subject of this entry is one TCR beta chain. What antigen it recognizes has not been identified. No much larger clonotype is one base removed from it; base qualities were not supplied. The CDR3 spans 19 residues, from the cysteine through the phenylalanine. Of the read, only the CDR3 DNA is kept; its 57 bases are in frame from base 1. The germline V gene (reference sequence) gives CDR1 as SEHNR and CDR2 as FQNEAQ. Ends trimmed: V by 4 bases, J by 7 bases; bases unmatched to a gene: 18. This specimen comes from a study of blood T cell repertoires in COVID-19 (dated by TCRdb to 2018 to 2020). Concerning the study at large: Samples from collaborators originated in the United States, Italy and Spain and spanned both the acute and convalescent phases of COVID-19. A freely available public database, intended as a resource for researchers studying the immune response to SARS-CoV-2, is where the repertoires were released. Nearly every sample came with metadata listing a de-identified subject ID, COVID-19 status, age in years and sex. The dataset comprised deeply sampled blood TCRbeta repertoires from subjects exposed to, actively infected with, or recovered from COVID-19. The samples were drawn from the first 160 participants of the ongoing ImmuneRACE study and from about 1,200 subjects provided by 6 global collaborators. The material from the prospective study consisted of cDNA or gDNA derived from T cells, B-cell-depleted T cells, or PBMCs. Where available, HLA class I and class II types were taken from metadata supplied by the sample provider and were not determined by assay-based typing.

At one collaborating source in Seattle, patients were enrolled during active infection and were followed longitudinally through the course of disease. The collaborating institutions used their own protocols to collect whole blood in K2EDTA tubes. Collaborator samples were shipped for TCRbeta analysis as frozen whole blood, isolated PBMCs, or DNA extracted from either sample type. TCRbeta CDR3 regions were amplified from genomic DNA by means of the immunoSEQ Assay, a bias-controlled multiplex PCR. In the paper's pipeline: Within the assay, amplification of reference gene primers was used to estimate how many nucleated cells each sample contained. To quantify the absolute abundance of each unique TCRbeta CDR3 rearrangement, sequence reads were collapsed and filtered. For each sample, productive Simpson clonality was calculated by taking the square root of Simpson's diversity index across productive rearrangements. The immuneACCESS repertoire file appears here via TCRdb, limited to in-frame rearrangements. These files lack a portion of the clones; in checked studies, under half of the deficit traces to unresolved V genes, and the cause of the others is not known. The V and J calls and clone size were taken over from that table, and D and trimming were inferred from the DNA. The sample table holds about 250,000 clones, of which 85% to 95% were seen once. Jointly, the top ten make up over 0.65% of the sample.

Study-wide conclusions, independent of this receptor: Clinical and demographic metadata were provided uncurated, with the amount varying by source and participant.

Sequencing was performed on peripheral blood. This TCR came from a man aged 30 to 39 with COVID-19, enrolled during active disease. The receptor chain draws on TRBV7-9 and TRBJ2-1, with 11 central nucleotides matching TRBD1. The nucleotide sequence reads TGTGCCAGCAGCTCTTCCCGGACAGGGGGCGTCCAGTTAAAGAATGAGCAGTTCTTC. This sequence encodes CASSSSRTGGVQLKNEQFF.